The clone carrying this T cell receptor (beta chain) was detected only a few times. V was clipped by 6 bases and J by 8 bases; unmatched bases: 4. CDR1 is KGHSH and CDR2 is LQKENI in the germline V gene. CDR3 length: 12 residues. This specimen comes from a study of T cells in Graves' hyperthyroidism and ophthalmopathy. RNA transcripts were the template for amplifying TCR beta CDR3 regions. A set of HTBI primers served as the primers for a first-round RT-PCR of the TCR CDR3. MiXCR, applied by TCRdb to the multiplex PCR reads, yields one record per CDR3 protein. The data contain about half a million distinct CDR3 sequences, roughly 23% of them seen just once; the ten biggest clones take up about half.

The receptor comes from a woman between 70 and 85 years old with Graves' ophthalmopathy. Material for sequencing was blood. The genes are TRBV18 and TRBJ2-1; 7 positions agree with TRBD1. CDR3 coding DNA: TGTGCCAGCTCGGGACAGTTTGATGAGCAGTTCTTC. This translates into CASSGQFDEQFF.